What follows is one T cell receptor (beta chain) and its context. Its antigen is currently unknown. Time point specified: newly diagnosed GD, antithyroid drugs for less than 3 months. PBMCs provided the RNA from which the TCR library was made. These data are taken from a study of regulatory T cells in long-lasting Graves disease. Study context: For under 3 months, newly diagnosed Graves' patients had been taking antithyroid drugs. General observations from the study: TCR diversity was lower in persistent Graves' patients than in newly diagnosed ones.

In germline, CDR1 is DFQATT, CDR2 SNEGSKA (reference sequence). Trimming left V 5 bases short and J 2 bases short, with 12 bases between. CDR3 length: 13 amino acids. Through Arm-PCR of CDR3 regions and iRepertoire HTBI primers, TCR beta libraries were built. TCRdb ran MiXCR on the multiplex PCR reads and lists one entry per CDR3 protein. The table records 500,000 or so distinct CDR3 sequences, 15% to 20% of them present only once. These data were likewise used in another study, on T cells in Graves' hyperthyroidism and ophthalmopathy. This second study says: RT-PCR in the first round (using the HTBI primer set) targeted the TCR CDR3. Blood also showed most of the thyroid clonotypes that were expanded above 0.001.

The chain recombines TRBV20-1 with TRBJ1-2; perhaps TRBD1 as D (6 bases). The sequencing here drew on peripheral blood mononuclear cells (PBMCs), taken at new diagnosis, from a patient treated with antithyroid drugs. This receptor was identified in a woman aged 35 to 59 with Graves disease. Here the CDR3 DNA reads TGCAGTGCTGGACCGGGACACAACTATGGCTACACCTTC. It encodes CSAGPGHNYGYTF.